A selection of T cell receptor beta chains follows, all from one sample in a study of OX40 agonist ivuxolimab in advanced cancers. The data were produced by immunoSEQ multiplex PCR, yet TCRdb's version contains in-frame clones alone and is incomplete. The table shows 82,000 or so clones, with 75% to 90% occurring only once. The sample was CD4+ or CD8+ T cells sorted from blood, taken in a trial of the OX40 agonist ivuxolimab. Every receptor here comes from an adult with an advanced solid tumor such as melanoma, head and neck, liver or kidney cancer. The CDR3 runs from the conserved cysteine through the conserved F or W. D genes are given only for firm matches. Not every row has a clone size; where given, it reads once, few, many or a size class.

. | TRBJ1-5 | . | TRBV4-2 | CASSQDGDQPQHF | TGTGCCAGCAGCCAAGACGGGGATCAGCCCCAGCATTTT
. | TRBJ1-1 | . | TRBV5-6 | CASSIRDTEAFF | TGTGCCAGCAGCATCCGGGACACTGAAGCTTTCTTT
. | TRBJ1-2 | . | TRBV20-1 | CRLLANYGYTF | TGCAGGCTCTTGGCTAACTATGGCTACACCTTC
. | TRBJ1-4 | . | TRBV6-6 | CASSNRVPTNEKLFF | TGTGCCAGCAGTAACAGGGTACCAACTAATGAAAAACTGTTTTTT
. | TRBJ2-1 | TRBD2 | TRBV28 | CASSSSGGYNEQFF | TGTGCCAGCAGTTCTAGCGGGGGGTACAATGAGCAGTTCTTC
. | TRBJ1-6 | TRBD1 | TRBV10-3 | CAISVAGTVDSPLHF | TGTGCCATCAGTGTCGCCGGGACAGTAGATTCACCCCTCCACTTT
. | TRBJ1-3 | TRBD1 | TRBV28 | CASSHTRGLPSGNTIYF | TGTGCCAGCAGCCATACCAGGGGGCTCCCCTCTGGAAACACCATATATTTT
. | TRBJ2-3 | . | TRBV5-1 | CASSLASTDTQYF | TGCGCCAGCAGCTTGGCGAGCACAGATACGCAGTATTTT
. | TRBJ1-3 | TRBD1 | TRBV6-6 | CASSRLRGTGANTIYF | TGTGCCAGCAGCCGCCTTCGCGGGACAGGGGCGAACACCATATATTTT
. | TRBJ1-1 | . | TRBV28 | CASKAITEAFF | TGTGCCAGCAAAGCAATCACTGAAGCTTTCTTT
. | TRBJ2-3 | . | TRBV7-8 | CASSFSLAVSTDTQYF | TGTGCCAGCAGCTTCTCTCTTGCGGTCAGCACAGATACGCAGTATTTT
few | TRBJ2-1 | TRBD1 | TRBV5-5 | CASSLVDRAYNEQFF | TGTGCCAGCAGCTTGGTGGACAGGGCCTACAATGAGCAGTTCTTC
. | TRBJ1-1 | . | TRBV18 | CASSPGWGAMGGTEAFF | TGTGCCAGCTCACCAGGTTGGGGGGCGATGGGAGGGACTGAAGCTTTCTTT
. | TRBJ1-5 | TRBD1 | TRBV5-8 | CASSFRDRGNQPQHF | TGTGCCAGCAGCTTCAGGGACAGGGGCAATCAGCCCCAGCATTTT
. | TRBJ2-1 | . | TRBV11-2 | CASSLARTLSNEQFF | TGTGCCAGCAGCTTAGCCAGGACCCTCTCGAATGAGCAGTTCTTC
. | TRBJ1-6 | TRBD1 | TRBV18 | CASSPDRGSSPLHF | TGTGCCAGCTCACCAGACAGGGGTAGTTCACCCCTCCACTTT
. | TRBJ1-2 | TRBD1 | TRBV19 | CASSIDLQGRMRGYTF | TGTGCCAGTAGTATAGACTTACAGGGGCGGATGCGAGGCTACACCTTC
. | TRBJ1-1 | . | TRBV6-5 | CASSSAGVNTEAFF | TGTGCCAGCAGTTCCGCAGGGGTGAACACTGAAGCTTTCTTT
. | TRBJ1-2 | . | TRBV29-1 | CGTTDYGYTF | TGCGGGACGACGGACTATGGCTACACCTTC
. | TRBJ2-7 | . | TRBV29-1 | CSVGRGPSLAYEQYF | TGCAGCGTTGGGCGCGGACCGTCCCTTGCCTACGAGCAGTACTTC
. | TRBJ2-3 | . | TRBV2 | CASGDGGRTDTQYF | TGTGCCAGCGGAGACGGGGGGCGTACAGATACGCAGTATTTT
few | TRBJ2-3 | . | TRBV10-3 | CAISRDGSDTQYF | TGTGCCATCAGTAGGGATGGGTCAGATACGCAGTATTTT
few | TRBJ1-5 | . | TRBV5-5 | CASSLGRFSNQPQHF | TGTGCCAGCAGCTTGGGACGGTTTAGCAATCAGCCCCAGCATTTT
. | TRBJ1-2 | . | TRBV6-5 | CASSYSRETGYYGYTF | TGTGCCAGCAGTTACTCGAGGGAAACGGGCTACTATGGCTACACCTTC
few | TRBJ1-2 | TRBD1 | TRBV7-8 | CASSLFSGTGFYTF | TGTGCCAGCAGCTTATTTAGCGGGACAGGGTTTTACACCTTC
. | TRBJ1-1 | . | TRBV7-9 | CASSFPPENTEAFF | TGTGCCAGCAGCTTTCCCCCCGAGAACACTGAAGCTTTCTTT
. | TRBJ1-2 | . | TRBV28 | CASSLWEGIYGYTF | TGTGCCAGCAGTTTATGGGAGGGAATCTATGGCTACACCTTC
once | TRBJ1-2 | . | TRBV28 | CASSLAGAVYGYTF | TGTGCCAGCAGTTTGGCAGGGGCCGTCTATGGCTACACCTTC
. | TRBJ1-2 | TRBD1 | TRBV5-6 | CASVRRRGLSQYFYGYTF | TGTGCCAGCGTCAGGCGGAGGGGGCTTTCTCAATATTTCTATGGCTACACCTTC
. | TRBJ1-1 | . | TRBV6-1 | CASSEAGVTEAFF | TGTGCCAGCAGTGAAGCGGGGGTCACTGAAGCTTTCTTT
. | TRBJ2-3 | TRBD1 | TRBV5-6 | CASSYRQGATTDTQYF | TGTGCCAGCAGCTATAGACAGGGGGCGACCACAGATACGCAGTATTTT
. | TRBJ1-1 | . | TRBV28 | CASRPQGRNTEAFF | TGTGCCAGCCGACCCCAGGGAAGGAACACTGAAGCTTTCTTT
. | TRBJ1-4 | TRBD1 | TRBV28 | CASSLLQGGREKLFF | TGTGCCAGCAGTTTATTACAGGGGGGTAGGGAAAAACTGTTTTTT
. | TRBJ1-6 | . | TRBV6-1 | CASSSNSPLHF | TGTGCCAGCAGTTCTAACTCACCCCTCCACTTT
. | TRBJ1-1 | TRBD1 | TRBV7-2 | CASSLAYSGGRAFF | TGTGCCAGCAGCTTAGCCTATTCAGGGGGCCGAGCTTTCTTT
. | TRBJ2-1 | TRBD2 | TRBV9 | CASSVGQRGEQFF | TGTGCCAGCAGCGTAGGTCAGCGGGGTGAGCAGTTCTTC
. | TRBJ1-4 | . | TRBV5-8 | CASSLVGRPAPEKLFF | TGTGCCAGCAGCTTGGTGGGACGGCCTGCTCCAGAAAAACTGTTTTTT
. | TRBJ2-7 | . | TRBV2 | CASSSEGPTAYEQYF | TGTGCCAGCAGTTCCGAAGGGCCCACAGCCTACGAGCAGTACTTC
. | TRBJ2-1 | TRBD1 | TRBV6-6 | CASSYSRRDREEQFF | TGTGCCAGCAGTTACTCGAGAAGGGACAGGGAGGAGCAGTTCTTC
. | TRBJ1-1 | . | TRBV11-3 | CASSPSAVGTEAFF | TGTGCCAGCAGCCCTAGCGCAGTAGGAACTGAAGCTTTCTTT
once | TRBJ2-1 | TRBD1 | TRBV11-2 | CASSLSTGAKNEQFF | TGTGCCAGCAGCTTGTCTACAGGGGCTAAAAATGAGCAGTTCTTC
once | TRBJ2-7 | . | TRBV5-4 | CASSLGVGAYEQYF | TGTGCCAGCAGTCTCGGCGTCGGGGCCTACGAGCAGTACTTC
few | TRBJ1-2 | . | TRBV4-1 | CASSFQGRYTF | TGCGCCAGCAGCTTTCAGGGGCGCTACACCTTC
. | TRBJ2-7 | . | TRBV28 | CATNSFNGDEQYF | TGTGCCACCAACAGTTTTAACGGGGACGAGCAGTACTTC
. | TRBJ1-2 | TRBD1 | TRBV5-1 | CASSLAGTGYGYTF | TGCGCCAGCAGCTTGGCGGGGACAGGGTATGGCTACACCTTC
few | TRBJ2-3 | TRBD2 | TRBV10-3 | CAISESLTSGGSTDTQYF | TGTGCCATCAGTGAGTCCCTGACTAGCGGGGGGTCCACAGATACGCAGTATTTT
once | TRBJ1-6 | . | TRBV7-2 | CASSRRGGNSPLHF | TGTGCCAGCAGCCGCCGAGGGGGTAATTCACCCCTCCACTTT
. | TRBJ1-6 | . | TRBV2 | CASIRETYNSPLHF | TGTGCCAGCATTCGGGAAACCTATAATTCACCCCTCCACTTT
. | TRBJ1-2 | TRBD1 | TRBV10-3 | CAIRPTRDSDNYGYTF | TGTGCCATCAGACCCACCCGGGACAGTGATAACTATGGCTACACCTTC